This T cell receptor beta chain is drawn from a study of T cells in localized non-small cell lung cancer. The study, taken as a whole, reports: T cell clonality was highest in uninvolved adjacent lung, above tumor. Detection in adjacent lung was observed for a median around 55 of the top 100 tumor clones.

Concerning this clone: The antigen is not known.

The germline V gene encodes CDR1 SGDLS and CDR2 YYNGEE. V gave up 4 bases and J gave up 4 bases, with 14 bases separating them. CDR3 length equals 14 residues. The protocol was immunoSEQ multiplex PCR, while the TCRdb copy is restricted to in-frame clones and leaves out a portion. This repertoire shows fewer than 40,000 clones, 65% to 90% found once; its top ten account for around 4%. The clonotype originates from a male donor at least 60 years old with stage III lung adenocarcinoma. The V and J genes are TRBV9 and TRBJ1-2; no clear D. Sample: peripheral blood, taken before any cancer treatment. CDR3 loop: CASSPEQAPYGYTF. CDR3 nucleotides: TGTGCCAGCAGCCCGGAGCAGGCGCCCTATGGCTACACCTTC.